This TCR beta chain originates from a study of blood T cell repertoires in COVID-19. In the study overall: COVID-19 samples, acute and convalescent, were from the United States, Italy and Spain.

CDR3 size: 14 residues. Germline values: CDR1 WNHNN, CDR2 SYGVQD (reference sequence). The V and J ends lost 6 bases and 8 bases respectively, with 17 bases between them. Sequencing was performed with immunoSEQ multiplex PCR; in TCRdb, only in-frame clones are kept and a portion is missing. This sample yields under 200,000 clones, of which roughly 77% are seen a single time; nearly 6% belongs to the top ten. Sequences were obtained from peripheral blood. The sequence was obtained from a woman in her thirties or forties with COVID-19, enrolled during active disease. The rearrangement uses TRBV10-1 and TRBJ2-1; no definite D call. Here the CDR3 reads CASSLVKPLDEQFF. CDR3 sequence (DNA): TGCGCCAGCAGCTTAGTTAAGCCTTTAGATGAGCAGTTCTTC.